One sample yielded the 25 T cell receptor beta chains listed below, sequenced in a study of OX40 agonist ivuxolimab in advanced cancers. The library was generated by the immunoSEQ multiplex PCR assay. This is the immuneACCESS table as TCRdb keeps it, with only in-frame sequences that have V and J called. A part of the clones is gone; compared with another copy, unresolved V genes explain less than half, and the rest is unexplained. Counted in this sample were about 68,000 clones; around nine tenths of them appeared once. Jointly, the top ten make up approximately 1% of the sample. The sample here was CD4+ or CD8+ T cells sorted from blood, taken in a trial of the OX40 agonist ivuxolimab. The source of these receptors is an adult with an advanced solid tumor such as melanoma, head and neck, liver or kidney cancer.

This clone was counted only a few times. The identical CDR3 is also encoded by other nucleotide sequences in the sample. The rearrangement uses TRBV11-2 and TRBJ2-7, with D maybe TRBD1 (8 bases). Germline lookup yields CDR1 SGHAT and CDR2 FQNNGV. Trimming shortened V by 5 bases and J by 2 bases, and 16 bases separated the two germline ends. The length of the CDR3 is 15 residues. CDR3 coding DNA: TGTGCCAGCAGCAGCGGGACAGGCCGAACCTACGAGCAGTACTTC. It yields the protein CASSSGTGRTYEQYF. The full variable domain, in which reference TRBV11-2 and TRBJ2-7 provide the parts outside the CDR3, is EAGVAQSPRYKIIEKRQSVAFWCNPISGHATLYWYQQILGQGPKLLIQFQNNGVVDDSQLPKDRFSAERLKGVDSTLKIQPAKLEDSAVYLCASSSGTGRTYEQYFGPGTRLTVT.

V and J are TRBV4-2 and TRBJ2-1; 10 bases are shared with TRBD2. There are 14 residues in the CDR3. The germline V gene has CDR1 LGHNA and CDR2 YNFKEQ. V lost 2 bases, J lost 5 bases, and 0 bases stayed unmatched. Here the CDR3 DNA reads TGTGCCAGCAGCCAAACTAGCGGGAACAATGAGCAGTTCTTC. It codes for CASSQTSGNNEQFF.

The chain uses TRBV7-8 and TRBJ2-1; D unresolved. The CDR3 is made up of 15 amino acids. CDR1 SGHVS and CDR2 FQNEAQ come from the germline V gene. Trimming pared 4 bases from V and 2 bases from J, leaving 12 bases between. This CDR3 is CASSYSRDPYNEQFF. The CDR3 DNA reads as TGTGCCAGCAGCTATAGCCGAGACCCCTACAATGAGCAGTTCTTC.

The chain uses TRBV11-1 and TRBJ2-5; D is tentatively TRBD1 or TRBD2 (5 bases each). CDR1 and CDR2 from the germline V gene are SGHAT and FQDESV (reference sequence). The V gene lost 7 bases and the J gene lost 14 bases, with 23 bases spanning the gap. The CDR3 sequence is 13 residues long. This chain's CDR3 is CASMETTDRGPYF. CDR3 coding DNA: TGTGCCAGCATGGAGACCACCGATCGGGGCCCTTACTTC.

The chain is built from TRBV6-1 and TRBJ1-1; 8 bases are shared with TRBD1. The CDR3 extends over 15 amino acids. Germline-derived CDR1 and CDR2 are MNHNS and SASEGT. V shed 2 bases and J 7 bases; nucleotides not matched to a gene: 9. CDR3 sequence (DNA): TGTGCCAGCAGTGAACGCTGGACAGGGACCTATGAAGCTTTCTTT. Amino acids: CASSERWTGTYEAFF.

The table lists this clone with a count of one. The rearrangement uses TRBV14 and TRBJ2-1; 11 bases match TRBD2. V was pared by 4 bases and J by 8 bases, with 10 bases of the junction left unmatched. Germline V gene sequence: CDR1 SGHDN, CDR2 FVKESK. CDR3 size: 16 residues. CDR3 in DNA: TGTGCCAGCAGCCGGAGTGGTAGCGGGAGGGCCTATGAGCAGTTCTTC. Its translation is CASSRSGSGRAYEQFF. Full variable domain (outside the CDR3, taken from reference TRBV14 and TRBJ2-1): EAGVTQFPSHSVIEKGQTVTLRCDPISGHDNLYWYRRVMGKEIKFLLHFVKESKQDESGMPNNRFLAERTGGTYSTLKVQPAELEDSGVYFCASSRSGSGRAYEQFFGPGTRLTVL.

The chain recombines TRBV11-2 with TRBJ2-7; TRBD1 aligns across 11 bases. The CDR3 loop spans 15 amino acids. J lost 2 bases, V lost 5 bases, and 5 bases had no gene match. Per germline, CDR1 SGHAT and CDR2 FQNNGV. The CDR3 DNA sequence: TGTGCCAGCAGCAAAGAGGACAGGGGGCCCTACGAGCAGTACTTC. This codes for CASSKEDRGPYEQYF.

A remark on this clone: Other DNA sequences in the same sample also yield this CDR3. The rearrangement joins TRBV18 to TRBJ2-3; the D is unclear. This CDR3 has 12 residues. V was clipped by 6 bases and J by 1 base, with 5 bases between them. Germline V lookup: CDR1 KGHSH, CDR2 LQKENI. The CDR3 protein is CASSLGTDTQYF. In DNA form, the CDR3 reads TGTGCCAGCTCTCTCGGCACAGATACGCAGTATTTT.

This clone occurred many times. The chain recombines TRBV13 with TRBJ1-3; a possible D gene is TRBD1 (6 bases). Germline V gene sequence: CDR1 PRHDT, CDR2 FYEKMQ (reference sequence). Trimming took off 3 bases at V and 0 bases at J, with 12 bases between the two ends. This CDR3 contains 16 residues. The CDR3 bases are TGTGCCAGCAGCTTTGGGCAAGGGGGCTCTGGAAACACCATATATTTT. This encodes CASSFGQGGSGNTIYF.

The gene calls are TRBV2 and TRBJ1-1; D unclear. The germline CDR1 and CDR2 sequences are SNHLY and FYNNEI. The CDR3 covers 13 residues. V was pared by 3 bases and J by 1 base, with 6 bases between. For the CDR3, the DNA is TGTGCCAGCAGTGAGTATAGGAACACTGAAGCTTTCTTT. Its translation is CASSEYRNTEAFF.

The gene calls are TRBV28 and TRBJ2-5, with a weak D call TRBD1 (5 bases). The length of the CDR3 is 12 residues. Germline V gene data show CDR1 as MDHEN and CDR2 as SYDVKM. Trimming cost V 4 bases and J 4 bases, with 7 bases left between them. The CDR3 loop is CASSSGRETQYF. The CDR3 DNA follows: TGTGCCAGCAGTTCAGGGCGAGAGACCCAGTACTTC.

V and J are TRBV20-1 and TRBJ2-1; maybe TRBD2 (6 bases). V dropped 7 bases and J dropped 3 bases, with 7 bases sitting between them. The CDR3 consists of 11 residues. Germline V gene sequence: CDR1 DFQATT, CDR2 SNEGSKA (reference sequence). CDR3 amino acids: CSVGGYNEQFF. For the CDR3, the DNA is TGCAGTGTCGGGGGCTACAATGAGCAGTTCTTC.

V and J are TRBV19 and TRBJ1-1; D remains unclear. V shed 4 bases and J shed 0 bases, with 9 bases lying between them. The germline CDR1 and CDR2 sequences are LNHDA and SQIVND (reference sequence). The CDR3 covers 14 residues. The CDR3 nucleotides are TGTGCCAGTAGTAGCGGACGGATGAACACTGAAGCTTTCTTT. Translating gives CASSSGRMNTEAFF. Looking up the rest from reference TRBV19 and TRBJ1-1 gives the full variable domain: DGGITQSPKYLFRKEGQNVTLSCEQNLNHDAMYWYRQDPGQGLRLIYYSQIVNDFQKGDIAEGYSVSREKKESFPLTVTSAQKNPTAFYLCASSSGRMNTEAFFGQGTRLTVV.

The V gene is TRBV2, the J gene TRBJ2-7, with 8 nucleotides matching TRBD1. The CDR3 runs to 13 residues. Germline trimming cut 7 bases from V and 4 bases from J; bases unmatched to any gene: 6. Germline CDR1 is SNHLY and CDR2 is FYNNEI. The DNA for the CDR3 is TGTGCCAGCAATGGACAGGGTTCGTACGAGCAGTACTTC. Translation gives CASNGQGSYEQYF.

The chain carries TRBV19 and TRBJ2-1; the match to TRBD2 covers 13 bases. Trimming removed 9 bases from V and 13 bases from J; junction bases left unmatched: 9. The CDR3 is made up of 13 amino acids. Germline CDR1 reads LNHDA; CDR2 reads SQIVND (reference sequence). The CDR3 DNA reads as TGTGCCAGCAGGACTAGCGGGAGAGGTGATCAGTTCTTC. As protein: CASRTSGRGDQFF.

Of note for this clone: Different DNA sequences within this sample yield the same CDR3. The genes are TRBV19 and TRBJ2-7; D not certain. V gave up 3 bases and J gave up 8 bases, with 26 bases separating them. There are 17 residues in the CDR3. The germline CDR1 and CDR2 sequences are LNHDA and SQIVND (reference sequence). This chain's CDR3 is CASSIRSDRRQPTKQYF. The CDR3 nucleotides are TGTGCCAGTAGTATTCGGTCGGACCGGCGACAACCTACGAAGCAGTACTTC.

The gene calls are TRBV7-9 and TRBJ2-1, with 9 positions matching TRBD1. The length of the CDR3 is 15 residues. V gave up 5 bases and J gave up 5 bases; unmatched junction bases: 7. Germline V gene sequence: CDR1 SEHNR, CDR2 FQNEAQ (reference sequence). CDR3 protein: CASSATGGTNNEQFF. CDR3 in DNA: TGTGCCAGCAGCGCCACAGGGGGCACGAACAATGAGCAGTTCTTC.

The chain recombines TRBV5-8 with TRBJ1-5; TRBD1 agrees at 9 bases. V was clipped by 4 bases and J by 5 bases; unmatched bases: 13. Per germline, CDR1 SGHTS and CDR2 YDEGEE. This CDR3 comprises 17 residues. The CDR3 is CASSLVMGTGIHQPQHF. The DNA for the CDR3 is TGTGCCAGCAGCCTGGTAATGGGGACAGGGATTCATCAGCCCCAGCATTTT.

The CDR3 spells CASSSGRGAGQPQHF. The CDR3 DNA reads TGTGCCAGCAGCTCTGGTCGGGGGGCGGGTCAGCCCCAGCATTTT. The genes are TRBV7-8 and TRBJ1-5; possibly TRBD1 for D (6 bases). The V and J ends lost 4 bases and 6 bases respectively, with 16 bases between them. The CDR3 consists of 15 residues. The germline CDR1 and CDR2 sequences are SGHVS and FQNEAQ.

The CDR3 DNA sequence: TGTGCCAGCAGCTTAGGACGCCAGGATACGCAGTATTTT. It is translated as CASSLGRQDTQYF. V is TRBV7-3 and J is TRBJ2-3, with no clear D. CDR3 length: 13 residues. The V gene's germline CDR1 is SGHTA and CDR2 FQGTGA. Trimming took off 2 bases at V and 6 bases at J, with 9 bases between the two ends.

This clone was observed a handful of times. This rearrangement joins TRBV2 to TRBJ1-5; tentative D call: TRBD1 (6 bases). This CDR3 contains 13 residues. Germline V CDR1 and CDR2: SNHLY, FYNNEI. Trimming removed 7 bases from V and 4 bases from J, with 11 bases in between. CDR3 sequence (DNA): TGTGCCAGCACACAGGGTTGGAATCAGCCCCAGCATTTT. Amino acids: CASTQGWNQPQHF.

The chain's CDR3 is CASSLEGSEQYF. The CDR3 coding sequence is TGTGCCAGCAGTTTAGAAGGGAGCGAGCAGTACTTC. J is TRBJ2-7 and V is TRBV28; D is perhaps TRBD2 (5 bases). With 2 bases removed from V and 6 bases from J, the gap between germline ends came to 8 bases. The CDR3 covers 12 residues. Per germline, CDR1 MDHEN and CDR2 SYDVKM.

This chain links TRBV6-1 with TRBJ1-2; 9 nucleotides agree with TRBD1. The CDR3 sequence is 15 residues long. CDR1 and CDR2 from the germline V gene are MNHNS and SASEGT. Trimming cost V 4 bases and J 5 bases; bases outside gene matches: 8. Written as DNA, the CDR3 is TGTGCCAGCAGTGCACAACAGGGGGCTGATTATGGCTACACCTTC. This translates into CASSAQQGADYGYTF.

The chain links TRBV4-2 to TRBJ1-2; D possibly corresponds to TRBD1 (5 bases). Per the germline V gene, CDR1 is LGHNA and CDR2 is YNFKEQ. The CDR3 is made up of 13 amino acids. Trimming left V 1 base short and J 5 bases short, with 8 bases between. Here the CDR3 DNA reads TGTGCCAGCAGCCAAGGACAGCGATATGGCTACACCTTC. Translation: CASSQGQRYGYTF.

V usage is TRBV4-3 and J usage is TRBJ1-1, with D unclear. The CDR3 is 15 amino acids. The ends were cut back, 2 bases at V and 0 bases at J, with 10 bases in the middle. CDR1 is LGHNA and CDR2 is YSLEER in the germline V gene. The CDR3 protein is CASSQSATVNTEAFF. In DNA, the CDR3 is TGCGCCAGCAGCCAATCGGCTACGGTGAACACTGAAGCTTTCTTT.